These 21 T cell receptor beta chains were all obtained from the same sample, sequenced in a study of regulatory T cells in long-lasting Graves disease. Relying on iRepertoire HTBI primers and Arm-PCR of CDR3 regions, the team built TCR beta libraries. TCRdb reprocessed the multiplex PCR reads via MiXCR and lists one record per CDR3 protein. The table has about 470,000 distinct CDR3 sequences, about 22% seen once; the top ten hold less than 9%. The time point is: persistent/refractory GD, antithyroid drugs over 5 years with positive TRAb. PBMC RNA served as the TCR library source. Here the sequenced sample was peripheral blood mononuclear cells (PBMCs), taken when the disease was refractory, from a patient treated with antithyroid drugs. The source is a female donor with Graves disease.

This clonotype was found many times. The rearrangement links TRBV24-1 to TRBJ1-2, with no clear D. V was clipped by 1 base and J by 9 bases, with 8 bases between them. CDR1 and CDR2 from the germline V gene are KGHDR and SFDVKD. This CDR3 comprises 12 residues. CDR3: CATSDFRLSYTF. In DNA form, the CDR3 reads TGTGCCACCAGTGATTTCCGGTTGAGCTACACCTTC.

The sample holds one count of this clonotype. V gene TRBV28 combines with J gene TRBJ1-1, with D unresolved. This CDR3 has 13 residues. With 6 bases removed from V and 5 bases from J, the gap between germline ends came to 13 bases. Per germline, CDR1 MDHEN and CDR2 SYDVKM. The CDR3 DNA sequence: TGTGCCAGCAGGACCGCCGGGGAGACTGAAGCTTTCTTT. This sequence encodes CASRTAGETEAFF.

The chain has TRBV11-3 and TRBJ2-7; D gene ambiguous. V lost 1 base to trimming and J lost 0 bases, with 13 bases between them. The CDR3 has 16 amino acids. From germline, CDR1 is SGHNT and CDR2 YENEEA. Here the CDR3 DNA reads TGTGCCAGCAGCTTAGCCTACGGGCCGACCTCCTACGAGCAGTACTTC. This translates into CASSLAYGPTSYEQYF.

At least ten counts were recorded for this clonotype. DNA for the CDR3: TGCGCCAGCAGCTTGGAGGGTTTACAGCCCCAGCATTTT. Protein: CASSLEGLQPQHF. This chain uses TRBV5-1 with TRBJ1-5; D is undetermined. CDR1 and CDR2 from the germline V gene are SGHRS and YFSETQ. The V end was cut by 0 bases, the J end by 7 bases, with 8 bases between. The CDR3 contains 13 residues.

This clonotype was seen at least ten times. The chain links TRBV6-2 or TRBV6-3 to TRBJ2-5; possibly TRBD2 for D (6 bases). Deletions cut 2 bases from V and 3 bases from J, with 10 bases between. The CDR3 spans 14 residues. CDR1 MNHEY and CDR2 SVGEGT come from the germline V gene. CDR3 loop: CASSYPTGEETQYF. The CDR3 nucleotides read TGTGCCAGCAGTTACCCGACGGGGGAAGAGACCCAGTACTTC.

This clonotype was seen ten or more times. The chain links TRBV20-1 to TRBJ2-5; D unresolved. Trimming left V 3 bases short and J 5 bases short, with 10 bases between. This CDR3 has 12 residues. Germline CDR1 DFQATT, CDR2 SNEGSKA (reference sequence). DNA of the CDR3: TGCAGTGCTAGTGGCACGGCGGAGACCCAGTACTTC. Amino acid sequence: CSASGTAETQYF.

The gene calls are TRBV7-2 and TRBJ2-7; TRBD2 agrees at 9 bases. Germline CDR1 is SGHTA and CDR2 is FQGNSA. The CDR3 is 15 residues long. Trimming removed 4 bases from V and 3 bases from J; junction bases left unmatched: 7. Here the CDR3 reads CASSSNLAGFYEQYF. The CDR3 DNA sequence: TGTGCCAGCAGCTCTAATCTAGCGGGATTCTACGAGCAGTACTTC.

The chain recombines TRBV9 with TRBJ1-2; D is uncertain. The germline V gene has CDR1 SGDLS and CDR2 YYNGEE. V was shortened by 1 base and J by 5 bases, with 24 bases between the two germline ends. This CDR3 is built from 18 residues. CDR3 bases: TGTGCCAGCAGCGTATCCGTAGGCCAGACGCAGTTTCCTTATGGCTACACCTTC. Translated: CASSVSVGQTQFPYGYTF.

This chain uses TRBV19 with TRBJ1-6; D may be TRBD1 (5 bases). The V gene lost 0 bases and the J gene lost 9 bases, with 15 bases spanning the gap. The V gene's germline CDR1 is LNHDA and CDR2 SQIVND (reference sequence). The CDR3 contains 16 residues. CDR3 in DNA: TGTGCCAGTAGTATAGATCCGGGACGGAGGTCTTCACCCCTCCACTTT. The encoded protein is CASSIDPGRRSSPLHF.

This clonotype was recorded many times. The chain carries TRBV2 and TRBJ1-2; D is perhaps TRBD1 (6 bases). Germline loops: CDR1 SNHLY, CDR2 FYNNEI. V was shortened by 2 bases and J by 4 bases, with 14 bases between the two germline ends. The CDR3 has 15 amino acids. CDR3 loop: CASSESMGASYGYTF. The CDR3 DNA reads TGTGCCAGCAGTGAAAGCATGGGGGCGTCCTATGGCTACACCTTC.

The rearrangement links TRBV28 to TRBJ2-2; tentatively, D is TRBD1 (5 bases). CDR1 MDHEN and CDR2 SYDVKM come from the germline V gene. V gave up 7 bases and J gave up 2 bases, with 11 bases separating them. This CDR3 has 14 amino acids. The CDR3 loop reads CASTGPYNTGELFF. The CDR3 region has the DNA TGTGCCAGCACAGGGCCCTATAACACCGGGGAGCTGTTTTTT.

The table lists this clonotype with many counts. The chain is built from TRBV28 and TRBJ1-5, with D uncertain. V was cut by 5 bases and J by 5 bases, with 7 bases left in between. The CDR3 is 12 residues long. Germline assignment: CDR1 MDHEN and CDR2 SYDVKM. The chain's CDR3 is CASSAVDQPQHF. The CDR3 nucleotides are TGTGCCAGCAGTGCTGTAGATCAGCCCCAGCATTTT.

The chain links TRBV6-1 to TRBJ1-5, with 12 bases aligning to TRBD1. The CDR3 runs 14 residues. Germline-derived CDR1 and CDR2 are MNHNS and SASEGT. After removal of 8 bases from V and 7 bases from J, the junction contained 6 bases not matched to a gene. CDR3 nucleotides: TGTGCCAGCTGCTGGGACAGGGGGCGGCAGCCCCAGCATTTT. This codes for CASCWDRGRQPQHF.

There are many counts of this clonotype. V and J are TRBV20-1 and TRBJ1-1, with a possible D match to TRBD1 (5 bases). There are 15 residues in the CDR3. Germline-derived CDR1 and CDR2 are DFQATT and SNEGSKA (reference sequence). V was cut by 5 bases and J by 1 base, with 17 bases left in between. For the CDR3, the DNA is TGCAGTGCTCTTCCGGGACCGACTGCGAACACTGAAGCTTTCTTT. Translating it yields CSALPGPTANTEAFF.

At least ten counts were recorded for this clonotype. The rearrangement links TRBV12-3 or TRBV12-4 to TRBJ2-5; D may be TRBD1 (6 bases). This CDR3 is 14 amino acids long. V dropped 2 bases and J dropped 3 bases, with 10 bases sitting between them. The CDR3: CASSLPNREETQYF. CDR3 sequence (DNA): TGTGCCAGCAGTTTACCGAACAGGGAAGAGACCCAGTACTTC.

This clonotype was seen repeatedly, ten times or more. The J gene is TRBJ1-2, the V gene TRBV28, with a possible D match to TRBD1 (6 bases). Germline CDR1 and CDR2: MDHEN and SYDVKM. Trimming pared 5 bases from V and 12 bases from J, leaving 19 bases between. This CDR3 has 13 residues. The CDR3 DNA is TGTGCCAGCAGTACAGACAGTTCCAGGGGTCACACCTTC. This encodes CASSTDSSRGHTF.

The chain links TRBV7-3 to TRBJ2-1, with 7 bases identical to TRBD1. The CDR3 sequence is 12 residues long. CDR1 SGHTA and CDR2 FQGTGA come from the germline V gene. The V and J ends lost 4 bases and 14 bases, in that order; junction bases with no gene match: 8. The CDR3 sequence is CASSSQGDREFF. The DNA of the CDR3 is TGTGCCAGCAGCTCCCAGGGGGATAGGGAGTTCTTC.

This clonotype has only a few counts. The chain employs TRBV19 and TRBJ1-1; 8 nucleotides match TRBD1. There are 14 residues in the CDR3. Germline CDR1 is LNHDA and CDR2 is SQIVND (reference sequence). The trim removed 8 bases at V and 6 bases at J, leaving 11 bases unmatched. CDR3 region: CASPPGTGASEAFF. Here the CDR3 DNA reads TGTGCCAGTCCACCCGGGACAGGTGCCTCTGAAGCTTTCTTT. The full variable domain, in which reference TRBV19 and TRBJ1-1 provide the parts outside the CDR3, is DGGITQSPKYLFRKEGQNVTLSCEQNLNHDAMYWYRQDPGQGLRLIYYSQIVNDFQKGDIAEGYSVSREKKESFPLTVTSAQKNPTAFYLCASPPGTGASEAFFGQGTRLTVV.

This clonotype was seen a handful of times. The chain joins TRBV28 to TRBJ1-2; TRBD1 might be the D (6 bases). The CDR3 loop spans 18 amino acids. From germline, CDR1 is MDHEN and CDR2 SYDVKM. V was pared by 5 bases and J by 7 bases, with 29 bases between. CDR3 in amino acids: CASSPPFRWTEAPSGYTF. The CDR3 region has the DNA TGTGCCAGCAGTCCCCCTTTTAGATGGACAGAGGCCCCTTCTGGCTACACCTTC.

This clonotype appeared a few times. V is TRBV28 and J is TRBJ2-2; TRBD1 might be the D (6 bases). CDR1 and CDR2 (germline): MDHEN, SYDVKM. This CDR3 spans 13 amino acids. Trimming removed 6 bases from V and 5 bases from J, with 10 bases in between. CDR3 sequence: CASRQGQTGELFF. The DNA for the CDR3 is TGTGCCAGCAGACAAGGACAGACCGGGGAGCTGTTTTTT.

This clonotype appeared many times. J is TRBJ2-7 and V is TRBV29-1; no clear D gene. V lost 2 bases to trimming and J lost 6 bases, with 8 bases between them. Germline V gene lookup returns CDR1 SQVTM and CDR2 ANQGSEA. The CDR3 consists of 11 residues. CDR3 DNA: TGCAGCGTTGAAATCGGGCTCGAGCAGTACTTC. Amino acid sequence: CSVEIGLEQYF.